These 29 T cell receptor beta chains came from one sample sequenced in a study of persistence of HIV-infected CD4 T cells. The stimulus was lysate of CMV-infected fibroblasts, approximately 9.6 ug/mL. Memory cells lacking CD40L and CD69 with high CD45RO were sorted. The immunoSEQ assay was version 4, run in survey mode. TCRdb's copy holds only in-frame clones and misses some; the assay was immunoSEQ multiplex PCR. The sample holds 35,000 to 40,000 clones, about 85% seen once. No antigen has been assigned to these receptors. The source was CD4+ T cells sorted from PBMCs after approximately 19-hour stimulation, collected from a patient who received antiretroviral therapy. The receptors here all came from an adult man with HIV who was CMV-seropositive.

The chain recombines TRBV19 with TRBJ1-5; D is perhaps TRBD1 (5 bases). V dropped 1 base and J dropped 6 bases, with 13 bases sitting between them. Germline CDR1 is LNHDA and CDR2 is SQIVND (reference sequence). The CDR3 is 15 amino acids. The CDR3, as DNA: TGTGCCAGTAGTATAGTCGCAGGGCGAAGTCAGCCCCAGCATTTT. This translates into CASSIVAGRSQPQHF.

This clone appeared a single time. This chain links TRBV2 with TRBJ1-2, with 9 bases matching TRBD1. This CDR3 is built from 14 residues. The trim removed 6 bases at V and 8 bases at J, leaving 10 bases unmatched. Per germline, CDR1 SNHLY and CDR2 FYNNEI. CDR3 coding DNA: TGTGCCAGCAGCCTAGGGGGACAGGGCGGCGGCTACACCTTC. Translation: CASSLGGQGGGYTF.

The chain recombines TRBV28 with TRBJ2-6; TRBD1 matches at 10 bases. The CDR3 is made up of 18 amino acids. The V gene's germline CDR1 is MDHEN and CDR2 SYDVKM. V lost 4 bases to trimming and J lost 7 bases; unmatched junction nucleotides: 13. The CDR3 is CASSSAEAGQGLANVLTF. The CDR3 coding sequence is TGTGCCAGCAGTTCGGCGGAAGCGGGACAGGGGCTCGCCAACGTCCTGACTTTC.

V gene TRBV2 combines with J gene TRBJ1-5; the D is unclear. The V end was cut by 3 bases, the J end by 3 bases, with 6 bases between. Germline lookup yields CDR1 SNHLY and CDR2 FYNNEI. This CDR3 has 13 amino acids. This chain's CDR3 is CASSEEYNQPQHF. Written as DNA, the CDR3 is TGTGCCAGCAGTGAGGAGTACAATCAGCCCCAGCATTTT.

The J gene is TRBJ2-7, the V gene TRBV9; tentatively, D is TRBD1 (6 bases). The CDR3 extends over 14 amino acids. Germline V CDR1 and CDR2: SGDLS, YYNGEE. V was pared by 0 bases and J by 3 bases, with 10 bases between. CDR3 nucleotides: TGTGCCAGCAGCGTAGAACAGGGTCACTACGAGCAGTACTTC. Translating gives CASSVEQGHYEQYF.

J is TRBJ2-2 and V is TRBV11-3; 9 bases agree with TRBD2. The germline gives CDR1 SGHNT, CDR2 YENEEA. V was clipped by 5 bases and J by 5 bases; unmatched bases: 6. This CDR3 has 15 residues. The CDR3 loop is CASSEAGGETGELFF. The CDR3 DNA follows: TGTGCCAGCAGCGAAGCGGGGGGTGAAACCGGGGAGCTGTTTTTT.

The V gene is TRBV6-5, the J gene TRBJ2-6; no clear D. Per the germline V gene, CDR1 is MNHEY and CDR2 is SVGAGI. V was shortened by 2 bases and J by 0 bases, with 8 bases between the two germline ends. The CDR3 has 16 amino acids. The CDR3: CASSYGWSSGANVLTF. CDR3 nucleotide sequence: TGTGCCAGCAGTTACGGTTGGAGCTCTGGGGCCAACGTCCTGACTTTC.

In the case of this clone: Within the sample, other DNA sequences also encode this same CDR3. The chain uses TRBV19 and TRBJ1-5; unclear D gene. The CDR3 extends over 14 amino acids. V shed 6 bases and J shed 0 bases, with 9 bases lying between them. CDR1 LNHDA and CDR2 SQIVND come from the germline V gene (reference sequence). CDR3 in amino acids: CASSPPLSNQPQHF. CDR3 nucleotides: TGTGCCAGTAGCCCGCCGCTTAGCAATCAGCCCCAGCATTTT.

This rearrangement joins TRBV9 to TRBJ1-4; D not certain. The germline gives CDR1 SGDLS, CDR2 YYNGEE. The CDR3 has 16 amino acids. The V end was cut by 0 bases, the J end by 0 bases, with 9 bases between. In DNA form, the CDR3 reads TGTGCCAGCAGCGTAGGACCGATAGCAACTAATGAAAAACTGTTTTTT. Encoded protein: CASSVGPIATNEKLFF. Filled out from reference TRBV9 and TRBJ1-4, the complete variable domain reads DSGVTQTPKHLITATGQRVTLRCSPRSGDLSVYWYQQSLDQGLQFLIQYYNGEERAKGNILERFSAQQFPDLHSELNLSSLELGDSALYFCASSVGPIATNEKLFFGSGTQLSVL.

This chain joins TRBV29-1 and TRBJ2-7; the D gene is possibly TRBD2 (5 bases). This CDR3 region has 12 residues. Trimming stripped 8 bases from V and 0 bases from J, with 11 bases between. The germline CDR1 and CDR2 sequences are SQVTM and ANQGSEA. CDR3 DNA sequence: TGCAGCATCCGGACTGACTCCTACGAGCAGTACTTC. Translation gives CSIRTDSYEQYF.

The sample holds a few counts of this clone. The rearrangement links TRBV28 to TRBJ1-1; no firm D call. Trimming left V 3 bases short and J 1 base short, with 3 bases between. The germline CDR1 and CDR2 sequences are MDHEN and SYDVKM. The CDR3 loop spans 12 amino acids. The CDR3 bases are TGTGCCAGCAGTTTGAGGAACACTGAAGCTTTCTTT. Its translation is CASSLRNTEAFF.

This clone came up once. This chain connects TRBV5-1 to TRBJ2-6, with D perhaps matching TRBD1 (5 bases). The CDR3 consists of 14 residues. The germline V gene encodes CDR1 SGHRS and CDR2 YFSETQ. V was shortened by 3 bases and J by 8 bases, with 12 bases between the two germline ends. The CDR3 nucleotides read TGCGCCAGCAGCTCTGGGGCAGGTTCCAACGTCCTGACTTTC. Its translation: CASSSGAGSNVLTF.

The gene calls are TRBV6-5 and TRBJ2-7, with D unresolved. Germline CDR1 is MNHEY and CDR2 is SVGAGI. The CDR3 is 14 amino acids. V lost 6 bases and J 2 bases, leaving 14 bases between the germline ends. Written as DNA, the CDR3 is TGTGCCAGCAGGCCCGGACCGGTTACCTACGAGCAGTACTTC. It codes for CASRPGPVTYEQYF.

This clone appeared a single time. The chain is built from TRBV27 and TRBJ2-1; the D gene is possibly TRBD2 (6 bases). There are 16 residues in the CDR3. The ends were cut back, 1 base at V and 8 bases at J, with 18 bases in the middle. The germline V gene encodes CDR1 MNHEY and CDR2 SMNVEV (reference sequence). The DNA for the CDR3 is TGTGCCAGCAGTTTATTCCGGAGGGCCTTCGGGGATGAGCAGTTCTTC. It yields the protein CASSLFRRAFGDEQFF.

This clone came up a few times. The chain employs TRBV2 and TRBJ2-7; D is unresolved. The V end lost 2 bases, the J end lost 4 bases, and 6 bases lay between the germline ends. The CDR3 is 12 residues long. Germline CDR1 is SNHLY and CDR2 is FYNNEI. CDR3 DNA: TGTGCCAGCAGTGAATCTGGGTACGAGCAGTACTTC. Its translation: CASSESGYEQYF. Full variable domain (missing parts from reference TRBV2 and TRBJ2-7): EPEVTQTPSHQVTQMGQEVILRCVPISNHLYFYWYRQILGQKVEFLVSFYNNEISEKSEIFDDQFSVERPDGSNFTLKIRSTKLEDSAMYFCASSESGYEQYFGPGTRLTVT.

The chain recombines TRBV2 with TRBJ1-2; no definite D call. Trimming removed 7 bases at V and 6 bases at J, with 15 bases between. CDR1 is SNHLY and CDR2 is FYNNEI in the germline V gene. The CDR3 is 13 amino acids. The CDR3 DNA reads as TGTGCCAGCATTGGATCGAGAGGCAATGGCTACACCTTC. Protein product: CASIGSRGNGYTF.

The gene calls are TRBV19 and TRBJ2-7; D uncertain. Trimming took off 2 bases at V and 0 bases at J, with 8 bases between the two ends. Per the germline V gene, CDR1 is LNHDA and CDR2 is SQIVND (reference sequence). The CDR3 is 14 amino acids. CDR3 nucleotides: TGTGCCAGTAGTATACAGCAGAACTCCTACGAGCAGTACTTC. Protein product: CASSIQQNSYEQYF.

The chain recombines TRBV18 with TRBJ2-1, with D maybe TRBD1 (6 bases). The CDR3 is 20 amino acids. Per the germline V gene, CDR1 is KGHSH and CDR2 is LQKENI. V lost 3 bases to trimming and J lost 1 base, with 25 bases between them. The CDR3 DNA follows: TGTGCCAGCTCACCTCAGACAGGACCCTCAAACCAAGGGTCCTACAATGAGCAGTTCTTC. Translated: CASSPQTGPSNQGSYNEQFF. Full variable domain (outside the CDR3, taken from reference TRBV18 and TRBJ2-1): NAGVMQNPRHLVRRRGQEARLRCSPMKGHSHVYWYRQLPEEGLKFMVYLQKENIIDESGMPKERFSAEFPKEGPSILRIQQVVRGDSAAYFCASSPQTGPSNQGSYNEQFFGPGTRLTVL.

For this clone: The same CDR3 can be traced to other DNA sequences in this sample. The CDR3 nucleotides are TGTGCCAGCAGCTTAGACAGGGGCAACTATGGCTACACCTTC. Amino acids: CASSLDRGNYGYTF. The rearrangement joins TRBV7-9 to TRBJ1-2; 7 nucleotides match TRBD1. Germline V gene lookup returns CDR1 SEHNR and CDR2 FQNEAQ (reference sequence). The J segment lost 2 bases and the V segment lost 1 base, leaving 1 base of the junction unmatched. This CDR3 contains 14 residues. Full variable domain (remainder filled in from reference TRBV7-9 and TRBJ1-2): DTGVSQNPRHKITKRGQNVTFRCDPISEHNRLYWYRQTLGQGPEFLTYFQNEAQLEKSRLLSDRFSAERPKGSFSTLEIQRTEQGDSAMYLCASSLDRGNYGYTFGSGTRLTVV.

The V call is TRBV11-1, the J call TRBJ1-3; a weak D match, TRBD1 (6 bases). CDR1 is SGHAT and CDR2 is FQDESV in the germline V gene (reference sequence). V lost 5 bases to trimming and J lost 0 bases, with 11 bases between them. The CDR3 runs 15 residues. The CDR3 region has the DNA TGTGCCAGCAGCCCAGGGGATCGCTCTGGAAACACCATATATTTT. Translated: CASSPGDRSGNTIYF.

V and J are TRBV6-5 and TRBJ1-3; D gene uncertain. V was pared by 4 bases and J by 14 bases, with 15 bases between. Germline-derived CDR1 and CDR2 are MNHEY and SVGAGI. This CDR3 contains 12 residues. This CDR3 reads CASSSRDTDVYF. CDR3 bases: TGTGCCAGCAGTTCCAGAGACACGGACGTATATTTT.

CDR3 bases: TGTGCCAGCAGTGAGACGGCTTATAGCAATCAGCCCCAGCATTTT. This sequence encodes CASSETAYSNQPQHF. The genes are TRBV2 and TRBJ1-5; D gene unclear. With 3 bases removed from V and 0 bases from J, the gap between germline ends came to 9 bases. In germline, CDR1 is SNHLY, CDR2 FYNNEI. The length of the CDR3 is 15 residues. Full variable domain (missing parts from reference TRBV2 and TRBJ1-5): EPEVTQTPSHQVTQMGQEVILRCVPISNHLYFYWYRQILGQKVEFLVSFYNNEISEKSEIFDDQFSVERPDGSNFTLKIRSTKLEDSAMYFCASSETAYSNQPQHFGDGTRLSIL.

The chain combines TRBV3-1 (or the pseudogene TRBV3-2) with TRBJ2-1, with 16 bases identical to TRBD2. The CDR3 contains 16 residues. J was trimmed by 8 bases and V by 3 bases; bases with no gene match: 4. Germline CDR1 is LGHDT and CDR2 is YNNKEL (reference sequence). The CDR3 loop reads CASSQGTSGGAYEQFF. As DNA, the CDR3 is TGTGCCAGCAGCCAGGGGACTAGCGGGGGGGCATATGAGCAGTTCTTC.

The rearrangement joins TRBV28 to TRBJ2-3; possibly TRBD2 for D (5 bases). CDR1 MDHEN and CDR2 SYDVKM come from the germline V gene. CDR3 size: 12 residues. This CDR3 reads CAVRADTDTQYF. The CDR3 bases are TGTGCTGTGAGGGCGGACACAGATACGCAGTATTTT.

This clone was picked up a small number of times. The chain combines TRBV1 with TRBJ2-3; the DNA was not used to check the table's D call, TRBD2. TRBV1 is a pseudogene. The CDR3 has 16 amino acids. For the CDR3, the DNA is TGCACCAGCAGCCAACCCCAGGCGGGGGGCACAGATACGCAGTATTTT. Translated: CTSSQPQAGGTDTQYF.

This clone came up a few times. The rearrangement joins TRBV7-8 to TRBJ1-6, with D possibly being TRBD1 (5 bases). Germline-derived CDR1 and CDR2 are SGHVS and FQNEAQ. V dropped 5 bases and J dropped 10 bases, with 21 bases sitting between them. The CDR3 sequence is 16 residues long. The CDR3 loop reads CASSLSGTYRRSPLHF. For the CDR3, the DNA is TGTGCCAGCAGCCTAAGTGGGACCTACAGAAGATCACCCCTCCACTTT. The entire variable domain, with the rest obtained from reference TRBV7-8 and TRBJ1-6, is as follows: GAGVSQSPRYKVAKRGQDVALRCDPISGHVSLFWYQQALGQGPEFLTYFQNEAQLDKSGLPSDRFFAERPEGSVSTLKIQRTQQEDSAVYLCASSLSGTYRRSPLHFGNGTRLTVT.

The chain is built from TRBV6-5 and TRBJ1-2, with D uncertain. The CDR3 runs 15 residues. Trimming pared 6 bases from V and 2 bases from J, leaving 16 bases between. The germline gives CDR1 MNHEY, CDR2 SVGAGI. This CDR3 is CASSPRPETNYGYTF. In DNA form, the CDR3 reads TGTGCCAGCAGCCCAAGGCCCGAGACAAACTATGGCTACACCTTC.

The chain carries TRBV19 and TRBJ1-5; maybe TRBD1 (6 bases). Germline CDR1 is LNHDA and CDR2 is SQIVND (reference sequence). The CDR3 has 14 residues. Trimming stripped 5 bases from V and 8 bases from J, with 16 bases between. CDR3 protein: CASSFRDTDKPQHF. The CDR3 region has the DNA TGTGCCAGTAGTTTCCGGGACACCGATAAGCCCCAGCATTTT.

CDR3 coding DNA: TGTGCCAGCAGCGCCGGACAGGGAGACCAAGCTTTCTTT. Its translation is CASSAGQGDQAFF. V usage is TRBV9 and J usage is TRBJ1-1, with 8 positions matching TRBD1. Germline V CDR1 and CDR2: SGDLS, YYNGEE. V was pared by 3 bases and J by 9 bases, with 7 bases of the junction left unmatched. This CDR3 has 13 residues.